The source of this T cell receptor beta chain is a study of T cells in narcolepsy. As for the study in general: Healthy controls were enrolled alongside patients with narcolepsy type 1 or type 2. Study conclusions and caveats: Comparing one patient's CSF and blood CD4+ clonotypes highlighted HCRT- and TRIB2-specific autoreactive clonotypes. Blood of same and different patients, but not healthy controls, reportedly held recurring autoreactive clonotypes. In some patient and control memory CD4+ samples, autoreactive clones were absent.

As regards this clone: The antigen is unknown.

The germline V gene has CDR1 ENHRY and CDR2 SYGVKD. The CDR3 covers 12 residues. The repertoire was sequenced with immunoSEQ multiplex PCR; TCRdb's copy has only in-frame clones and lacks some. The profile covers 35,000 to 40,000 clones, with roughly 84% appearing a single time and roughly 1.6% taken by the ten largest. Sequencing was performed on CD45RA- memory CD4+ T cells from PBMCs. The receptor's source is a human donor with narcolepsy. This chain joins TRBV10-3 and TRBJ2-5; D unresolved. The DNA end favors TRBJ2-7, so the J call may be wrong. CDR3 protein: CAISERSYEQYF. The CDR3 coding sequence is TGTGCCATCAGTGAGCGGTCCTACGAGCAGTACTTC.